This T cell receptor (beta chain) was captured by sequencing in a study of blood T cell repertoires in COVID-19. Study in general: The analysed material was cDNA or gDNA that came from T cells, B-cell-depleted T cells, or PBMCs.

Germline V gene data show CDR1 as LNHDA and CDR2 as SQIVND (reference sequence). This CDR3 is built from 16 residues. The J segment lost 6 bases and the V segment lost 8 bases, leaving 15 bases of the junction unmatched. How the authors handled the data: Amplification of reference gene primers was used by the study to estimate nucleated cell counts. Profiling relied on immunoSEQ multiplex PCR, and the TCRdb table lists in-frame clones only, not all of them. V, J and clone size are those of that table, while D and trimming were read from the DNA. Of tens of thousands of clones in the sample, around 80% were seen once.

This receptor was taken from a man between 45 and 60 years old with acute or convalescent COVID-19. The chain employs TRBV19 and TRBJ2-7, with TRBD2 matching over 11 bases. Specimen: peripheral blood. The CDR3 DNA is TGTGCCAGTCAGGATCAGACTAGCGGGGTGGTGGGCGAGCAGTACTTC. Protein: CASQDQTSGVVGEQYF.